This is a list of T cell receptor beta chains from one sample in a study of T cells in Graves' hyperthyroidism and ophthalmopathy. Each CDR3 protein gets one entry after TCRdb re-called the multiplex PCR reads with MiXCR. The sample has under 500,000 distinct CDR3 sequences; around 15% are singletons. Sequencing was carried out using blood. Receptors were obtained from a man aged 45-65 years with Graves' ophthalmopathy. The CDR3 runs from the conserved cysteine through the conserved F or W. The D gene is left open where the match is weak. Expanded clones are given a class, and other clones once, few, many or no size at all.

TRBV30	-	few	TRBJ1-1	CAWTLSGLTEAFF	TGTGCCTGGACCTTGTCGGGGCTCACTGAAGCTTTCTTT
TRBV5-5	-	many	TRBJ1-1	CASSGTRASNTEAFF	TGTGCCAGCAGCGGAACCAGGGCCTCGAACACTGAAGCTTTCTTT
TRBV3-1	TRBD2	many	TRBJ2-1	CASSQGTSGIYNEQFF	TGTGCCAGCAGCCAAGGGACTAGCGGAATCTACAATGAGCAGTTCTTC
TRBV18	-	many	TRBJ2-2	CASSPDQDGTGELFF	TGTGCCAGCTCTCCTGATCAAGACGGCACCGGGGAGCTGTTTTTT
TRBV30	-	many	TRBJ2-5	CAWRGQAGSETQYF	TGTGCCTGGAGAGGGCAGGCTGGTTCGGAGACCCAGTACTTC
TRBV2	-	many	TRBJ2-7	CASSRAEEQYF	TGTGCCAGCAGTAGGGCGGAGGAGCAGTACTTC
TRBV7-9	-	-	TRBJ2-1	CASSSPELREWGFF	TGTGCCAGCAGCTCCCCGGAGTTGCGGGAATGGGGGTTCTTC
TRBV20-1	-	few	TRBJ2-1	CSAALAIRSYNEQFF	TGCAGTGCTGCCCTTGCGATCCGCTCCTACAATGAGCAGTTCTTC
TRBV24-1	TRBD1	many	TRBJ2-7	CATSPPDREYEQYF	TGTGCCACCAGTCCGCCGGACAGGGAATACGAGCAGTACTTC
TRBV7-8	TRBD1	many	TRBJ2-5	CASSLGVGPGQGEKTQYF	TGTGCCAGCAGCTTAGGGGTGGGGCCGGGACAGGGGGAGAAGACCCAGTACTTC
TRBV28	TRBD1	many	TRBJ2-7	CASSPGQGVINEQYF	TGTGCCAGCAGTCCGGGACAGGGGGTAATCAACGAGCAGTACTTC
TRBV20-1	-	many	TRBJ1-1	CSARRRTNTEAFF	TGCAGTGCTAGGAGGCGGACGAACACTGAAGCTTTCTTT
TRBV5-8	TRBD2	many	TRBJ2-5	CASSTGTSGRQETQYF	TGTGCCAGCAGCACGGGGACTAGCGGCCGCCAAGAGACCCAGTACTTC
TRBV19	-	few	TRBJ1-2	CASSIWGNYGYTF	TGTGCCAGTAGTATTTGGGGAAACTATGGCTACACCTTC
TRBV30	TRBD1	few	TRBJ1-5	CAWSEGAQGQPQHF	TGTGCCTGGAGTGAGGGGGCGCAGGGTCAGCCCCAGCATTTT
TRBV20-1	TRBD1	many	TRBJ2-7	CSARGQGAWEQYF	TGCAGTGCTAGAGGACAGGGGGCGTGGGAGCAGTACTTC
TRBV13	-	-	TRBJ1-3	CGGRTGNTIYF	TGTGGAGGAAGAACTGGAAACACCATATATTTT
TRBV20-1	TRBD2	-	TRBJ2-3	CSVDFSRGADTQYF	TGCAGCGTTGACTTTTCACGGGGGGCAGATACGCAGTATTTT
TRBV6-1	TRBD2	many	TRBJ2-7	CASSPGLAGGTSYEQYF	TGTGCCAGCAGTCCTGGACTAGCGGGAGGAACCTCCTACGAGCAGTACTTC
TRBV20-1	TRBD2	few	TRBJ2-3	CSAGTSGSTDTQYF	TGCAGTGCTGGGACTAGCGGGAGCACAGATACGCAGTATTTT
TRBV7-2	-	many	TRBJ1-5	CASSLVGVVGGYQPQHF	TGTGCCAGCAGCTTAGTTGGGGTGGTGGGGGGGTATCAGCCCCAGCATTTT
TRBV20-1	TRBD2	-	TRBJ2-6	CSARNGRAPGSGANVLTF	TGCAGTGCTAGGAACGGGAGGGCCCCCGGCTCTGGGGCCAACGTCCTGACTTTC
TRBV3-1	TRBD2	few	TRBJ2-5	CASSQVSGRSQETQYF	TGTGCCAGCAGCCAAGTAAGCGGGAGGTCCCAAGAGACCCAGTACTTC
TRBV20-1	TRBD2	many	TRBJ2-1	CSARDASGSSYNEQFF	TGCAGTGCTAGAGATGCTAGCGGGAGCTCCTACAATGAGCAGTTCTTC
TRBV10-3	TRBD2	-	TRBJ2-1	CAIRDSGRDSYNEQFF	TGTGCCATCAGAGATAGCGGGAGAGACTCCTACAATGAGCAGTTCTTC
TRBV9	TRBD2	-	TRBJ2-7	CASSVAGGEVSEQYF	TGTGCCAGCAGCGTAGCGGGAGGGGAAGTGAGCGAGCAGTACTTC
TRBV27	TRBD1	-	TRBJ2-7	CASSSWDRVREEQYF	TGTGCCAGCAGTTCCTGGGACAGGGTAAGAGAGGAGCAGTACTTC